This T cell receptor beta chain emerged from a study of regulatory T cells in long-lasting Graves disease. Study-level background: With positive TSH receptor antibodies and over 5 years of antithyroid drugs, Graves' disease was considered persistent.

As concerns this clonotype: The antigen remains unidentified.

HTBI primers from iRepertoire and Arm-PCR of CDR3 regions yielded the TCR beta libraries. TCRdb recomputed calls from the multiplex PCR reads with MiXCR, one row per CDR3 protein. The top ten hold around 24% of the sample, which has 400,000 to 450,000 distinct CDR3 sequences, around a quarter seen once. The V gene lost 7 bases and the J gene lost 5 bases, with 18 bases spanning the gap. This CDR3 comprises 14 residues. The germline gives CDR1 KGHSH, CDR2 LQKENI. Stated time point: persistent/refractory GD, antithyroid drugs over 5 years with positive TRAb. RNA isolated from PBMCs was used to make the TCR library. Notes on the study in general: The study found TRBV28, TRBJ1-2 and TRBJ2-5 favored in persistent disease. Thyroid tissue was not studied; only peripheral blood was.

This sequence joins TRBV18 and TRBJ2-7; no clear D. The starting material was peripheral blood mononuclear cells (PBMCs), obtained when the disease was refractory, from a patient treated with antithyroid drugs. The receptor comes from a female donor with Graves disease. As DNA, the CDR3 is TGTGCCAGCTACGCCAGTAACGCAGCCCACGAGCAGTACTTC. Protein sequence: CASYASNAAHEQYF.